This T cell receptor beta chain is from a study of blood T cell repertoires in COVID-19. What the recovered Cohort 3 donors had was two negative PCRs, clearance, or symptom resolution. From germline, CDR1 is MGHRA and CDR2 YSYEKL. V was cut by 3 bases and J by 8 bases, with 10 bases left in between. The CDR3 spans 12 residues. Repertoires were generated with immunoSEQ multiplex PCR, while TCRdb's copy carries only in-frame clones and drops some. The table records roughly 300,000 clones, more than 75% of them present only once. The sample comprised PBMCs or T cells enriched from blood (not recorded which). The receptor was derived from a man aged 25 to 45 who had recovered from COVID-19. This chain links TRBV4-1 with TRBJ1-2; weak D call: TRBD1 (5 bases). DNA for the CDR3: TGCGCCAGCAGCCACTCGACAGACGGCTACACCTTC. It codes for CASSHSTDGYTF.